The next 10 T cell receptor beta chains were all read from a single sample in a study of shared clonotypes between healthy human individuals. Libraries were prepared by immunoSEQ multiplex PCR; TCRdb keeps only in-frame clonotypes and omits some of them. Altogether about 2.3 million clones are present, 80% to 95% being singletons, with the ten largest covering about 0.41%. The specimen sequenced was naive CD4+ T cells from PBMCs. The subset here: CD45RA+ positively selected. The source is a man younger than 35 in good health. Some clones in this sample may be carry-over from other donors' samples.

This clone was observed once. The CDR3 DNA is TGTGCCAGCAGCTTTGTGGCGTTCGGGGAGACCCAGTACTTC. Translating gives CASSFVAFGETQYF. V and J are TRBV7-8 and TRBJ2-5, with D unclear. Per germline, CDR1 SGHVS and CDR2 FQNEAQ. CDR3 length: 14 residues. The V end was cut by 3 bases, the J end by 5 bases, with 13 bases between.

The count of this clone is one. The chain links TRBV19 to TRBJ1-6; D possibly corresponds to TRBD1 (5 bases). This CDR3 contains 15 residues. Per the germline V gene, CDR1 is LNHDA and CDR2 is SQIVND (reference sequence). V was trimmed by 3 bases and J by 5 bases, leaving 11 bases between them. CDR3 bases: TGTGCCAGTAGTATTCGAGAAGGGGATAATTCACCCCTCCACTTT. Translation: CASSIREGDNSPLHF.

The chain combines TRBV18 with TRBJ2-5; D is perhaps TRBD1 (6 bases). The germline V and J ends were trimmed by 4 bases and 2 bases, with 11 bases remaining between them. Per the germline V gene, CDR1 is KGHSH and CDR2 is LQKENI. CDR3 length: 14 amino acids. CDR3 protein: CASSLSRGQETQYF. The CDR3, as DNA: TGTGCCAGCTCACTTAGTAGGGGGCAAGAGACCCAGTACTTC.

The rearrangement joins TRBV11-2 to TRBJ2-7, with 8 bases that match TRBD1. CDR3 length: 13 amino acids. J gave up 6 bases and V 5 bases, and 6 bases lay outside the gene matches. CDR1 SGHAT and CDR2 FQNNGV come from the germline V gene. The CDR3 is CASSPDRGSEQYF. The CDR3 bases are TGTGCCAGCAGCCCAGACAGGGGTAGCGAGCAGTACTTC.

This chain uses TRBV30 with TRBJ2-1; 7 nucleotides align to TRBD2. CDR3 length: 17 amino acids. The V segment lost 2 bases and the J segment 0 bases; nucleotides outside the gene matches: 10. The germline V gene has CDR1 GTSNPN and CDR2 SVGIG (reference sequence). The CDR3 DNA reads TGTGCCTGGAGTCGGTATTGGGGGACTAACTCCTACAATGAGCAGTTCTTC. Protein: CAWSRYWGTNSYNEQFF.

The chain combines TRBV2 with TRBJ2-3; D call uncertain. Deletions cut 7 bases from V and 1 base from J, with 9 bases between. The germline CDR1 and CDR2 sequences are SNHLY and FYNNEI. The CDR3 totals 13 residues. The CDR3 here is CASIRHGTDTQYF. CDR3 in DNA: TGTGCCAGCATACGACATGGCACAGATACGCAGTATTTT. The whole variable domain, filled in from reference TRBV2 and TRBJ2-3, reads EPEVTQTPSHQVTQMGQEVILRCVPISNHLYFYWYRQILGQKVEFLVSFYNNEISEKSEIFDDQFSVERPDGSNFTLKIRSTKLEDSAMYFCASIRHGTDTQYFGPGTRLTVL.

The chain carries TRBV4-1 and TRBJ2-7; D is unclear. Deletions cut 0 bases from V and 4 bases from J, with 4 bases between. CDR1 is MGHRA and CDR2 is YSYEKL in the germline V gene. The CDR3 runs to 12 residues. In DNA, the CDR3 is TGCGCCAGCAGCCAAGAGGGGTACGAGCAGTACTTC. Encoded protein: CASSQEGYEQYF.

The chain employs TRBV12-5 and TRBJ2-1; no firm D call. The germline gives CDR1 LGHNT, CDR2 FRNRAP. The CDR3 covers 14 residues. Trimming stripped 7 bases from V and 2 bases from J, with 12 bases between. Here the CDR3 DNA reads TGTGCTAGTGCCCTAGGTAGGACCTACAATGAGCAGTTCTTC. Translated, it gives CASALGRTYNEQFF.

The chain links TRBV25-1 to TRBJ2-2; the match to TRBD2 covers 9 bases. The germline V gene encodes CDR1 MGHDK and CDR2 SYGVNS. The CDR3 spans 17 residues. The V segment lost 5 bases and the J segment 8 bases; nucleotides outside the gene matches: 15. CDR3 coding DNA: TGTGCCAGCAGTCACACGCATGGAGTAGCGGGAGAGGGGGAGCTGTTTTTT. Protein sequence: CASSHTHGVAGEGELFF.

The J gene is TRBJ2-7, the V gene TRBV18; the D gene is possibly TRBD1 (6 bases). Germline V gives CDR1 KGHSH, CDR2 LQKENI. Trimming pared 6 bases from V and 3 bases from J, leaving 15 bases between. The CDR3 extends over 14 amino acids. Here the CDR3 reads CASSPRQEYYEQYF. The CDR3, as DNA: TGTGCCAGCTCCCCGAGACAGGAGTACTACGAGCAGTACTTC.